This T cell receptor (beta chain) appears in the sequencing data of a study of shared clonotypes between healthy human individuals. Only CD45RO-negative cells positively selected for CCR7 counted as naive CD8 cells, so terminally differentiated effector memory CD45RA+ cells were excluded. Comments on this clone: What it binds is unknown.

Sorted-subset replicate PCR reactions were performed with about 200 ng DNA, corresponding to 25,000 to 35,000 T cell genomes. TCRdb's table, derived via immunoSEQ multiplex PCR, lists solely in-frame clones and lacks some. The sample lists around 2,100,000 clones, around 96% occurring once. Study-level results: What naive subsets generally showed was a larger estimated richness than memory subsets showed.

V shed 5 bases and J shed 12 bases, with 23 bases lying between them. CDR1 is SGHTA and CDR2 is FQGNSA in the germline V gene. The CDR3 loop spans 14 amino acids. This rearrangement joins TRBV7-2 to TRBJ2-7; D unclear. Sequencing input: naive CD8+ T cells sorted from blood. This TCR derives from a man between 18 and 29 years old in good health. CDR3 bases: TGTGCCAGCAGCGTCCGACGGCGGCCACATAAGCGGTACTTC. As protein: CASSVRRRPHKRYF.